The rows below give T cell receptor beta chains drawn from one sample of a study of blood T cell repertoires in COVID-19. Libraries were prepared by immunoSEQ multiplex PCR; TCRdb keeps only in-frame clonotypes and omits some of them. The data show about 280,000 clones, with around 90% seen just once and about 1.8% held by the top ten. Material: PBMCs or T cells enriched from blood (not recorded which). Source of these receptors: a woman under 30 with acute COVID-19. The CDR3 runs from the conserved cysteine through the conserved F or W. The D gene is left open where the match is weak. Size is omitted from some rows. Given values are once, few, many or a class for expanded clones.

-	TRBD2	15	TRBV18	TRBJ2-7	TGTGCCAGCTCACCCGCTCTAGCGGTGGCGGCCGAGCAGTACTTC	CASSPALAVAAEQYF
-	-	12	TRBV2	TRBJ2-5	TGTGCCAGCAGCCCAGGGTTAGAGACCCAGTACTTC	CASSPGLETQYF
-	TRBD2	18	TRBV19	TRBJ2-1	TGTGCCAGTAGTAAGAGGGGGGGGACTAGCGGGAGGATCAATGAGCAGTTCTTC	CASSKRGGTSGRINEQFF
-	-	15	TRBV7-3	TRBJ2-3	TGTGCCAGCAGCTTAAGGGGTGGGAGCCCCGATACGCAGTATTTT	CASSLRGGSPDTQYF
-	TRBD2	14	TRBV30	TRBJ2-1	TGTGCCTGGAATCTGGCTAGCGGGGGGAGTAAGCAGTTCTTC	CAWNLASGGSKQFF
-	-	11	TRBV9	TRBJ2-1	TGTGCCAGCAGCCCCGACAATGAGCAGTTCTTC	CASSPDNEQFF
-	-	13	TRBV11-2	TRBJ1-2	TGTGCCAGCAGCTTAGATGGGGGGACTGGCTACACCTTC	CASSLDGGTGYTF
-	TRBD2	15	TRBV19	TRBJ2-1	TGTGCCAGTACTCAACTAGCGAGCTCCTACAATGAGCAGTTCTTC	CASTQLASSYNEQFF
-	-	14	TRBV28	TRBJ2-7	TGTGCCAGCAACAGGGGGGGTGGTTCCTACGAGCAGTACTTC	CASNRGGGSYEQYF
-	TRBD1	16	TRBV28	TRBJ2-2	TGTGCCAGCAGCCTGACCGGACAGGGCGGCACCGGGGAGCTGTTTTTT	CASSLTGQGGTGELFF
-	-	12	TRBV24-1	TRBJ2-1	TGTGCCACCAGTGCGGGCGGGGATGAGCAGTTCTTC	CATSAGGDEQFF
-	TRBD2	16	TRBV24-1	TRBJ2-1	TGTGCCACCAGTGATCCCCTAGCGGGACGGTACAATGAGCAGTTCTTC	CATSDPLAGRYNEQFF
-	-	13	TRBV6-4	TRBJ2-1	TGTGCCAGCAGTGTGTCTAGCTGGAATGAGCAGTTCTTC	CASSVSSWNEQFF
-	-	14	TRBV28	TRBJ1-2	TGTGCCAGCAGAATAACAGGGAGTGGCTATGGCTACACCTTC	CASRITGSGYGYTF
-	-	14	TRBV18	TRBJ1-1	TGTGCCAGCTCACCCGACGGAGGGCACACTGAAGCTTTCTTT	CASSPDGGHTEAFF
-	TRBD2	13	TRBV11-2	TRBJ2-7	TGTGCCAGCAGCTTCTCGCGGGAGCACGAGCAGTACTTC	CASSFSREHEQYF
-	TRBD2	16	TRBV5-1	TRBJ2-2	TGCGCCAGCAGCCTCCTGACTAGCGGGAACACCGGGGAGCTGTTTTTT	CASSLLTSGNTGELFF
once	TRBD2	14	TRBV10-1	TRBJ2-7	TGCGCCAGCAGTGAAGCGGGAGGAAGGGACGAGCAGTACTTC	CASSEAGGRDEQYF
-	-	17	TRBV4-1	TRBJ1-2	TGCGCCAGCAGCCAAGTTGACTTCGGCCTTCCGAACTATGGCTACACCTTC	CASSQVDFGLPNYGYTF
-	TRBD1	15	TRBV30	TRBJ1-6	TGTGCCTGGAGTGTACAGGGGCCGATGGATTCACCCCTCCACTTT	CAWSVQGPMDSPLHF
-	TRBD2	18	TRBV27	TRBJ2-7	TGTGCCAGCATTGGCCCCGGCGGGAGGGGCCCATGGTCCTACGAGCAGTACTTC	CASIGPGGRGPWSYEQYF
-	-	12	TRBV11-3	TRBJ2-1	TGTGCCAGCAGCTTAGCCGGAGATGAGCAGTTCTTC	CASSLAGDEQFF
-	-	15	TRBV28	TRBJ2-7	TGTGCCAGCAGTTTTTCAAGCAGGGGCATTTACGAGCAGTACTTC	CASSFSSRGIYEQYF
many	TRBD2	15	TRBV4-3	TRBJ2-1	TGCGCCAGCAGCCAAGAACTAGCGGAGTACAATGAGCAGTTCTTC	CASSQELAEYNEQFF
-	-	14	TRBV30	TRBJ1-1	TGTGCCCTCGTGTGGGGAACAGGGAACACTGAAGCTTTCTTT	CALVWGTGNTEAFF
-	-	13	TRBV5-1	TRBJ2-1	TGCGCCAGCAGCTTCCCCGAGTTCTCTGAGCAGTTCTTC	CASSFPEFSEQFF